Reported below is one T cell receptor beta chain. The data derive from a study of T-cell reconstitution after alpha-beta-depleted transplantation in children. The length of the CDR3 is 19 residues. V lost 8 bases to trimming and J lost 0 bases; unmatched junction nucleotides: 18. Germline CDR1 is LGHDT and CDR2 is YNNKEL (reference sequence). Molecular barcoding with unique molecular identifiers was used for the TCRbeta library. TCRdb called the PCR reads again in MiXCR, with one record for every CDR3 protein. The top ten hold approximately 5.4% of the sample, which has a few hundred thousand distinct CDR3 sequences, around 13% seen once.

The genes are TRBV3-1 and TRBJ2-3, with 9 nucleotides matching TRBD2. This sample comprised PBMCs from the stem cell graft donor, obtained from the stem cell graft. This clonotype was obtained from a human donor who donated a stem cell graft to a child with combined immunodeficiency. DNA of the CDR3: TGTGCCAGCTGTTTCTTCCTAGGTGATAGCGGGGGAAGCACAGATACGCAGTATTTT. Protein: CASCFFLGDSGGSTDTQYF.